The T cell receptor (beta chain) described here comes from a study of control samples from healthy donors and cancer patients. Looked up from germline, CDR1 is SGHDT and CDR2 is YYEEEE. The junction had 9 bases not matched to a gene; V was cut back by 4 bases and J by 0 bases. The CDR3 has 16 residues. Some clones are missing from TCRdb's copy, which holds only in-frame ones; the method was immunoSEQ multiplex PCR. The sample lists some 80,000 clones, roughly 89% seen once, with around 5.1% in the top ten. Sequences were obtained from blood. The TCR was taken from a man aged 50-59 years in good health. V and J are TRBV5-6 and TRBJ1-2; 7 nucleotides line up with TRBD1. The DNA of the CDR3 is TGTGCCAGCAGCGGAGTAGGGACAGTCTCTAACTATGGCTACACCTTC. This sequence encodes CASSGVGTVSNYGYTF.